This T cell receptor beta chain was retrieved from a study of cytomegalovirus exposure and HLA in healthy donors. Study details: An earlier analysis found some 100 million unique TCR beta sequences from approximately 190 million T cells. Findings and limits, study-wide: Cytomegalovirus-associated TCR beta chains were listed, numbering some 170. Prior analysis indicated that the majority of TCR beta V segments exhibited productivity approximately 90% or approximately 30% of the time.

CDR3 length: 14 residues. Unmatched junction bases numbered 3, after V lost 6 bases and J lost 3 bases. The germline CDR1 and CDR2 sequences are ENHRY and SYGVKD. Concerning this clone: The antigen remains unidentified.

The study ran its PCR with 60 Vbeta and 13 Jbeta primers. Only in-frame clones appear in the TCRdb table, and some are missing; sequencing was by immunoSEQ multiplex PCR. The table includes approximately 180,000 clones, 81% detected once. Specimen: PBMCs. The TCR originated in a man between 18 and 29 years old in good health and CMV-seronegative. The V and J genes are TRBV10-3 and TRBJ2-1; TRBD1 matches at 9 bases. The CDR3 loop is CAISEDRGYNEQFF. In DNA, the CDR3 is TGTGCCATCAGCGAGGACAGGGGCTACAATGAGCAGTTCTTC.